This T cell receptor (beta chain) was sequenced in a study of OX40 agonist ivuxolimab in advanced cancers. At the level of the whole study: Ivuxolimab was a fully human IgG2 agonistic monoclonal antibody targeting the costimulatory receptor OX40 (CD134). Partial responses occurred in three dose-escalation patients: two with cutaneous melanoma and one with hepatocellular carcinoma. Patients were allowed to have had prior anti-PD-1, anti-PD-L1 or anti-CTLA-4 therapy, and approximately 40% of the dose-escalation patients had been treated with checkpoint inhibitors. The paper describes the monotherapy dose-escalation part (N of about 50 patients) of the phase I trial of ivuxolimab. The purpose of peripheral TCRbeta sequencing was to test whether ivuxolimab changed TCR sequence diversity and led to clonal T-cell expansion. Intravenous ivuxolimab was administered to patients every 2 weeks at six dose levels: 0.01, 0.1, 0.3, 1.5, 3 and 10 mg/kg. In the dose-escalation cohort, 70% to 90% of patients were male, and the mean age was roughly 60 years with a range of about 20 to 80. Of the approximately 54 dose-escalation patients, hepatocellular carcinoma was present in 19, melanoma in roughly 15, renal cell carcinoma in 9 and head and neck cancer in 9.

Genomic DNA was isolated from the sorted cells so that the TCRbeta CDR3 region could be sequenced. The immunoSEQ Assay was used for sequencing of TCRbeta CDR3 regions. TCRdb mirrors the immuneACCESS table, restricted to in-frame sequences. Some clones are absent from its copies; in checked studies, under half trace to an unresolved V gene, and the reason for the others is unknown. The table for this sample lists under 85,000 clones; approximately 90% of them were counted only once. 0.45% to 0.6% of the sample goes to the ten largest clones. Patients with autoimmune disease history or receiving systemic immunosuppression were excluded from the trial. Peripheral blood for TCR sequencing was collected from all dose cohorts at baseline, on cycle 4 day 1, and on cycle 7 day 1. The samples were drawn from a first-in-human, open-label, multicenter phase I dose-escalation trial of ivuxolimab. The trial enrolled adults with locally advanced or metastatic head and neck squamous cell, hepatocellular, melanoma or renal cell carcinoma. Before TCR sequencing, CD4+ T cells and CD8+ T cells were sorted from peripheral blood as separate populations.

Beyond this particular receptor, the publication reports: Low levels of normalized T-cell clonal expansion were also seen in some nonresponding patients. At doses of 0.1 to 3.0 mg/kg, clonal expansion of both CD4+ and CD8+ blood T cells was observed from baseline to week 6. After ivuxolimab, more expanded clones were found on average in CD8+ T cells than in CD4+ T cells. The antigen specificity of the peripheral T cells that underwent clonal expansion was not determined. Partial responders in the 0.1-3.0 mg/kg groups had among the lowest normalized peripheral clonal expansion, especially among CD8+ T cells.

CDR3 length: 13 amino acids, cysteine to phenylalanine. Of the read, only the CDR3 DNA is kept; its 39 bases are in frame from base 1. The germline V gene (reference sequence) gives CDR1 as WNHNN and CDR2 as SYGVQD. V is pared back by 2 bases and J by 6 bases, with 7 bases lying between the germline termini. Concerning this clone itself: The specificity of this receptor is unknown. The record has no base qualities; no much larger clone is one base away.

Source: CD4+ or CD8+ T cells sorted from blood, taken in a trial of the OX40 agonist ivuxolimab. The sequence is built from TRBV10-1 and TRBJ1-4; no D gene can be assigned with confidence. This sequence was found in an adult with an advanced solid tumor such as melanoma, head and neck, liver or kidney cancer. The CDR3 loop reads CASSEKGYEKLFF. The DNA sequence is TGCGCCAGCAGTGAGAAAGGGTATGAAAAACTGTTTTTT.